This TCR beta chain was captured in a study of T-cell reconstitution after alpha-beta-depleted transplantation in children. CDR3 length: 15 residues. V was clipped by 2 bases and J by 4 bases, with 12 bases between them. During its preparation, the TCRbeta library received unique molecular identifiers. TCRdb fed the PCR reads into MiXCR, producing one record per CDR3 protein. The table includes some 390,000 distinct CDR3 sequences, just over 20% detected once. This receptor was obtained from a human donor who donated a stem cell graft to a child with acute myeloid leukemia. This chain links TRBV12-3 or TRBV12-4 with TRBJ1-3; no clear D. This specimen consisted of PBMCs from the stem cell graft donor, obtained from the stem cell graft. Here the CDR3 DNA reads TGTGCCAGCAGTTTAAGCAGTCTCTCAGGAAACACCATATATTTT. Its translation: CASSLSSLSGNTIYF.